This T cell receptor (beta chain) was profiled in a study of shared clonotypes between healthy human individuals (dated by TCRdb to between 2020 and 2021). Regarding the complete study: A couple of women and a few men aged 18 to 49 years were included in the cohort. For each donor, CD4 naive and CD4 memory were each given three plates, CD8 naive was given two plates, and CD8 memory was given one plate. To estimate repertoire size and how much clonotype sharing occurs between individuals, the study deeply sequenced the blood TCR repertoires of about five healthy adults. To increase sequencing depth and limit assay-specific biases, TCR repertoire library preparation and sequencing were carried out by different laboratories using diverse techniques. Per donor, leukapheresis produced somewhere between about 0.9 and 10 billion PBMCs.

The paper's findings and limits, for the study overall: Estimated clonotype richness was generally larger for naive than for memory subsets. When a few donors were compared, the shared fraction of clonotypes was about 5.4% for naive CD4, less than 4% for naive CD8, 2% to 2.5% for memory CD4, and 0.4% for memory CD8. Incomplete sequencing was indicated by rarefaction of sorted-subset datasets, despite the large sequencing depth. Sampling was restricted to blood, and TCR repertoires in tissues likely differ from the TCR repertoires found in blood. The genetic and exposure-history diversity represented was limited by the small number of donors. Higher generation probabilities were observed for clonotypes shared by all four sorted-subset donors than for non-shared clonotypes. Pairwise subsampling led to the expectation that sequencing depth would affect the degree of clonotype sharing among donors.

Including the terminal cysteine and phenylalanine, the CDR3 comprises 13 residues. Only CDR3 DNA is held: 39 bases, read in frame from base 1. Germline trimming amounts to 6 bases on V and 10 bases on J, with 8 as the count of junction bases outside the gene matches. Reading the germline V gene gives CDR1 SNHLY and CDR2 FYNNEI. Donors were healthy HIV-negative adults with no recently reported acute infections or vaccinations. Every donor was a Caucasian adult residing in Nashville, Tennessee, USA. Magnetic negative selection was used to enrich CD4+ T cells, after which naive cells were positively selected on CD45RA and the negative fraction became the memory subset. Blood was collected by leukapheresis, and PBMCs were isolated by Ficoll-Histopaque density gradient centrifugation and then cryopreserved in liquid nitrogen vapor phase. Purity and quantity of every magnetically sorted T cell population were checked by analytical flow cytometry. Genomic DNA was isolated from each sorted fraction and quantified by UV absorbance on a Nanodrop 2000c.

Turning to this clone: This receptor's antigen is unknown. Base qualities are not recorded, but no much larger clone differs from it by a single base.

Using the deep immunoSEQ assay, multiplex PCR amplified TCR CDR3 regions from genomic DNA. For each cell subset, the extracted genomic DNA was distributed evenly across all wells of several immunoSEQ 96-well plates, and each plate served as one replicate. For sorted subsets, roughly 200 ng genomic DNA, equal to 30,000 or so T cell genomes, was loaded into each replicate PCR. The purified libraries were quantified using a Qubit 3.0 fluorometer, sized with a Bioanalyzer 2100, and then quantified again using the KAPA Library Quantification kit. Each immunoSEQ 96-well plate was sequenced on its own single-read 150-cycle Illumina NextSeq 550 flow cell. The source study handled its data this way. Because the immunoSEQ output held only junctional sequences and lacked quality scores, the filtering could not match the filtering applied to full-length reads. Sequences were annotated with PyIR, a Python wrapper for IgBLAST v1.9, and V/J genes and CDR3 were assigned using IMGT germline references. Reads were filtered out if the reads had weak V/J assignments (E-value above 1e-6), no CDR3, stop codons, out-of-frame junctions, or ambiguous translated residues. V3J clonotypes were defined as sequences sharing an identical inferred V gene, J gene, and CDR3 amino acid sequence. The percentage overlap between two repertoires was calculated by dividing the number of shared unique clonotypes by the size of the smaller repertoire. RTK rarefaction, the Chao1 estimator, and Recon v2.1 estimates of unobserved clonotypes were used to assess repertoire richness. Generation probabilities were computed with OLGA for all TCRbeta clonotypes obtained by the gDNA method from several donors. TCRdb's version of the immuneACCESS table is confined to in-frame rearrangements and falls short of the full clone set. An unresolved V gene accounts for under half of the shortfall where checked; the remainder is of unknown origin. D and trimming were read from the DNA, whereas the V and J calls and clone size are those reported in that table. For this sample there are about 980,000 clones; around 80% appear just once. Approximately 1.5% of the sample rests with the top ten.

The TCR was taken from a man aged 18 to 35 in good health. The sequence links TRBV2 to TRBJ2-1, with TRBD1 matching 8 junction bases. The sample taken for sequencing was memory CD4+ T cells sorted from blood. The label giving this sample's cell subset or site can be read as: CD45RA-negative fraction. CDR3 reads: CASRDGQGMEQFF. The DNA sequence is TGTGCCAGCAGAGACGGACAGGGAATGGAGCAGTTCTTC.